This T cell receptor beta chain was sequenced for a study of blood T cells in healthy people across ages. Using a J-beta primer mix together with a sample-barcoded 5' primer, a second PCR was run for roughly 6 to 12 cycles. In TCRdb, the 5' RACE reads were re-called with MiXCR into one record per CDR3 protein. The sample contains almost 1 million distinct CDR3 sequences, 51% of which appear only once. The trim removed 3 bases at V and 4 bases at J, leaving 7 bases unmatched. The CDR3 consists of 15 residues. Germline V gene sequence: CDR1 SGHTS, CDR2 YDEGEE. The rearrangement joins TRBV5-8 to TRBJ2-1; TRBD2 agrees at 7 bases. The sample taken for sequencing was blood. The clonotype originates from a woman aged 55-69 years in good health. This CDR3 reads CASSSLAAPYNEQFF. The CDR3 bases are TGTGCCAGCAGCTCCCTAGCGGCACCTTACAATGAGCAGTTCTTC.